This TCR beta chain originates from a study of T cell repertoires in cytomegalovirus infection. TCRdb independently ran MiXCR on the reads; one entry per CDR3 protein. The table includes around 530,000 distinct CDR3 sequences, about 26% detected once. V shed 4 bases and J 1 base; nucleotides not matched to a gene: 3. The V gene's germline CDR1 is SQVTM and CDR2 ANQGSEA. The CDR3 has 15 residues. The receptor's source is a human donor in good health (CMV status not recorded). Some clones in this sample may be carry-over from other donors' samples. The chain carries TRBV29-1 and TRBJ2-2; 10 nucleotides align to TRBD1. Sample: PBMCs. In DNA, the CDR3 is TGCAGCGTTGGGACAGGGGGTATGAACACCGGGGAGCTGTTTTTT. The encoded protein is CSVGTGGMNTGELFF.